This T cell receptor (beta chain) was found in a study of identical twins. Template switching, a step in the protocol, added a universal primer site, and cDNA carried unique molecular identifiers. MiXCR was run by TCRdb on the 5' RACE reads, yielding one entry per CDR3 protein. This table holds about 720,000 distinct CDR3 sequences, more than 6.5% found once. General study points: Twins shared out-of-frame alpha sequences with excess low generation probability. High-abundance cord blood beta clonotypes had fewer insertions; memory repertoires showed none.

The germline V and J ends were trimmed by 0 bases and 4 bases, with 13 bases remaining between them. The germline CDR1 and CDR2 sequences are SGHRS and YFSETQ. This CDR3 contains 15 residues. The sample holds a few counts of this clonotype. Its antigen remains unknown. In addition, the sample was reused for a study of yellow fever vaccine responses in identical twins.

The chain carries TRBV5-1 and TRBJ2-5, with a possible D match to TRBD2 (5 bases). The sample taken for sequencing was PBMCs. This TCR derives from a woman between 18 and 29 years old in good health. In DNA form, the CDR3 reads TGCGCCAGCAGCTTGGAGCGCCCGGCGGGAGAGACCCAGTACTTC. It translates to CASSLERPAGETQYF.